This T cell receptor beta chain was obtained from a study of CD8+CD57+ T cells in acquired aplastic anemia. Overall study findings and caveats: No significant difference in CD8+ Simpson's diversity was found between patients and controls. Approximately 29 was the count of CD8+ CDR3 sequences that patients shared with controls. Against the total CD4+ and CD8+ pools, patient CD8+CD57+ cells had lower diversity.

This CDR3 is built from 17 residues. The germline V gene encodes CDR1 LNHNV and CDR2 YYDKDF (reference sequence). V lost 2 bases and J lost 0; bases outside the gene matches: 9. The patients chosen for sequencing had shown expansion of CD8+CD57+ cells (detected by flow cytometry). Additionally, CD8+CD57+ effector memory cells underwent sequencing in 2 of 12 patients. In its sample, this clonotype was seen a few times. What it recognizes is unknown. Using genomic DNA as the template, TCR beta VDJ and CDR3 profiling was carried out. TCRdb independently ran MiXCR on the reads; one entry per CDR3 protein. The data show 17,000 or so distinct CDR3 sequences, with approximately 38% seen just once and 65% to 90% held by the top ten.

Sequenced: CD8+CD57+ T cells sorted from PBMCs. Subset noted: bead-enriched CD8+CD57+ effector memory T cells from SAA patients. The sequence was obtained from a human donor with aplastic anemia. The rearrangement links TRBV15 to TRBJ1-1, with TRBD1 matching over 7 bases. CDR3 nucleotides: TGTGCCACCAGCAGACCATTTCCGGGACAGCTGAACACTGAAGCTTTCTTT. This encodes CATSRPFPGQLNTEAFF.